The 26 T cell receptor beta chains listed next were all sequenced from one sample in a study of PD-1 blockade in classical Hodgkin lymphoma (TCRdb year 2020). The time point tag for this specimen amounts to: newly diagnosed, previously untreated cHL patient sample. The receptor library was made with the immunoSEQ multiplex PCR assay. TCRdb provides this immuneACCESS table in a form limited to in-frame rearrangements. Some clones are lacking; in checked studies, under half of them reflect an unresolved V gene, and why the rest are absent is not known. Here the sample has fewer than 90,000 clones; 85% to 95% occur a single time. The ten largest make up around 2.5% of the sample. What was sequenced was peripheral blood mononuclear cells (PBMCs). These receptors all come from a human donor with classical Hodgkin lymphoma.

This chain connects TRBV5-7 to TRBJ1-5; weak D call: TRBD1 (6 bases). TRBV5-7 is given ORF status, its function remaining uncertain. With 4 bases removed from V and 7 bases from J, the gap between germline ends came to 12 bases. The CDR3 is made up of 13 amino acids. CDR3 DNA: TGTGCCAGCAGCGGCGAGGGGGTCCAGCCCCAGCATTTT. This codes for CASSGEGVQPQHF.

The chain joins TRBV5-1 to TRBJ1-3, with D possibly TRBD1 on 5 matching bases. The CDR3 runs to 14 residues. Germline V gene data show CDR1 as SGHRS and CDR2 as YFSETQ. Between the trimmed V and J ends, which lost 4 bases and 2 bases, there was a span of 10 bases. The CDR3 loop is CASSPGMTGNTIYF. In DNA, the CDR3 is TGCGCCAGCAGCCCAGGGATGACTGGAAACACCATATATTTT.

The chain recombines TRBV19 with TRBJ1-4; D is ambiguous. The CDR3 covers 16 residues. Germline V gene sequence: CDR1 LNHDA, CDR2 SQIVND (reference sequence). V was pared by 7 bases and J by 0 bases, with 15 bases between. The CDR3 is CASKHGWGATNEKLFF. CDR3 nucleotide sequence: TGTGCCAGTAAACATGGGTGGGGAGCAACTAATGAAAAACTGTTTTTT.

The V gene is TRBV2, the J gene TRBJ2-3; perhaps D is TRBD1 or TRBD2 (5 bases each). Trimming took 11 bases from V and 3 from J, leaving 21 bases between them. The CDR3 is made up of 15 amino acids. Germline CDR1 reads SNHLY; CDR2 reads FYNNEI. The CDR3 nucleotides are TGTGCCGGCCAAACCCGGGGCAGGATAACAGATACGCAGTATTTT. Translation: CAGQTRGRITDTQYF.

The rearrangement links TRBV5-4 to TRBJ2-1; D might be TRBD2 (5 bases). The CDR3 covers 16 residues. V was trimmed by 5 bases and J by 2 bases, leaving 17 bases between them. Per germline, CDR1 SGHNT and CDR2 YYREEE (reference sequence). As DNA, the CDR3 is TGTGCCAGCAGATCCGGAGGAATGAACGCCTACAATGAGCAGTTCTTC. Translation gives CASRSGGMNAYNEQFF.

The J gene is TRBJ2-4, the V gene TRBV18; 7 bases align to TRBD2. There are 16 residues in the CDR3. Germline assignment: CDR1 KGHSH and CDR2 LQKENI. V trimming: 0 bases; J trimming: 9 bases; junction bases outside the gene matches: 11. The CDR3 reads CASSPPGAREGPIQYF. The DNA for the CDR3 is TGTGCCAGCTCACCACCAGGCGCCAGGGAGGGACCCATTCAGTACTTC.

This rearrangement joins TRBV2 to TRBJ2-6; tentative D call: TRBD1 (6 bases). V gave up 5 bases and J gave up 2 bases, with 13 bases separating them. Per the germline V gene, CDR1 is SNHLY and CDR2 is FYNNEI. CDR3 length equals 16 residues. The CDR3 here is CASSLQGVAGANVLTF. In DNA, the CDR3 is TGTGCCAGCAGTCTACAGGGTGTGGCTGGGGCCAACGTCCTGACTTTC.

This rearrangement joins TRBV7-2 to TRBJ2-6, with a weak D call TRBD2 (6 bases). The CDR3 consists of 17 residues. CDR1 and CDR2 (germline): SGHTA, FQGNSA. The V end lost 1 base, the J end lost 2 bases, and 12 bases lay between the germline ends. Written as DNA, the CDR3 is TGTGCCAGCAGCTTAGAGGGACTTAGGACTGGGGCCAACGTCCTGACTTTC. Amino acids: CASSLEGLRTGANVLTF.

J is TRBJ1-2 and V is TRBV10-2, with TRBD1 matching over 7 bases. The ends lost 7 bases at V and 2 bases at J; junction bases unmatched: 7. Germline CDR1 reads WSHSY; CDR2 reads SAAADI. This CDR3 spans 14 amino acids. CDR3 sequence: CASNGQDPNYGYTF. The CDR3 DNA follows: TGCGCCAGCAACGGACAGGACCCCAACTATGGCTACACCTTC.

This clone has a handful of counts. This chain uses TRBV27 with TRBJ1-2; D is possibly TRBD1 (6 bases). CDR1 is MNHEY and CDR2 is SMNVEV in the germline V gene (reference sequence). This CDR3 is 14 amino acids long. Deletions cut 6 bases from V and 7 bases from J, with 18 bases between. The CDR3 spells CASSPAHRASGYTF. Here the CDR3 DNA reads TGTGCCAGCAGCCCAGCCCACAGGGCCAGTGGCTACACCTTC.

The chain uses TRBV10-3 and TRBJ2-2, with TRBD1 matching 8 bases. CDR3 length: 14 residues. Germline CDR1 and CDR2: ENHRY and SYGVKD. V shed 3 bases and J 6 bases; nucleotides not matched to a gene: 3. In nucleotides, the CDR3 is TGTGCCATCAGTGAAGAGACAGGGGCCGGGGAGCTGTTTTTT. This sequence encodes CAISEETGAGELFF.

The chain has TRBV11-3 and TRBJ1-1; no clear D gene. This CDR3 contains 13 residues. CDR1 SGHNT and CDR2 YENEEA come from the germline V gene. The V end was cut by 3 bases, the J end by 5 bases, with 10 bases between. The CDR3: CASSFGEGTEAFF. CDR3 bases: TGTGCCAGCAGCTTCGGGGAGGGAACTGAAGCTTTCTTT.

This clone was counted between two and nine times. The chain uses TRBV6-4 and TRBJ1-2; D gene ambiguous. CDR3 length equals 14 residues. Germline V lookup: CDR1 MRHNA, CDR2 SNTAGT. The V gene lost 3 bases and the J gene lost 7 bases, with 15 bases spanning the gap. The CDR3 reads CASSEGTVGSGYTF. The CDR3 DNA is TGTGCCAGCAGTGAGGGAACCGTTGGATCTGGCTACACCTTC.

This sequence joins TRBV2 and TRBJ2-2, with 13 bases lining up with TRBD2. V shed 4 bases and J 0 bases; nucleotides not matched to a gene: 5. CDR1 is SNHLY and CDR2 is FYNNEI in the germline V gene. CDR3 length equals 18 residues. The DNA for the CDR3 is TGTGCCAGCAGTGTCCGCACTAGCGGGGGGGCGAACACCGGGGAGCTGTTTTTT. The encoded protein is CASSVRTSGGANTGELFF.

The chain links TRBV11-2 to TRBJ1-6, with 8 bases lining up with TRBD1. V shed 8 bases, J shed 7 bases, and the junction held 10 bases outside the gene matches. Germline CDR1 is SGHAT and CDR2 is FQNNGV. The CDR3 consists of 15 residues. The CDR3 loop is CASARQGASNSPLHF. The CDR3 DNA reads TGTGCCAGCGCCAGGCAGGGGGCGAGCAATTCACCCCTCCACTTT. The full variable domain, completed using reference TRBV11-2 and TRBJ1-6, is EAGVAQSPRYKIIEKRQSVAFWCNPISGHATLYWYQQILGQGPKLLIQFQNNGVVDDSQLPKDRFSAERLKGVDSTLKIQPAKLEDSAVYLCASARQGASNSPLHFGNGTRLTVT.

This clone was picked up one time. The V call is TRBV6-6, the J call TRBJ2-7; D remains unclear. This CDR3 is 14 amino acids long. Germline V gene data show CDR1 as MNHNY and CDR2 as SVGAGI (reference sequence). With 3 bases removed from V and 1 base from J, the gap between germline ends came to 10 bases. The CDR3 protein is CASSYGQPSYEQYF. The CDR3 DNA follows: TGTGCCAGCAGTTATGGTCAGCCATCCTACGAGCAGTACTTC.

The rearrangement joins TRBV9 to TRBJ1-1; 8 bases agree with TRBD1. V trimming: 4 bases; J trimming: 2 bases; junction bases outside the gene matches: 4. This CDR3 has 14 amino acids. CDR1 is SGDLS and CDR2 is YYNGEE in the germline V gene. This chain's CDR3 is CASSNRGTNTEAFF. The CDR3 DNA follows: TGTGCCAGCAGCAACAGGGGGACCAACACTGAAGCTTTCTTT.

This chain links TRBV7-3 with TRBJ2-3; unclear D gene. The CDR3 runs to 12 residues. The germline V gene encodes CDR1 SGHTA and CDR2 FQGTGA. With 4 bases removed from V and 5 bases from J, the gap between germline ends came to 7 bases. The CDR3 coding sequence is TGTGCCAGCAGCTCCAGAAAAGATACGCAGTATTTT. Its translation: CASSSRKDTQYF.

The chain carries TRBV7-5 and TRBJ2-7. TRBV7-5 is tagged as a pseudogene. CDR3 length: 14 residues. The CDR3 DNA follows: TGTGCCAGAAGCGTCCTTGGGGGCTCCTACGAGCAGTACTTC. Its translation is CARSVLGGSYEQYF.

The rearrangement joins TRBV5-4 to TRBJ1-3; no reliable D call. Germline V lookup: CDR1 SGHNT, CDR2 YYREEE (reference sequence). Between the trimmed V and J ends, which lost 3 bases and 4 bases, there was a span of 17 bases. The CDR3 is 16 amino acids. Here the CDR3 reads CASSSDPVEGGNTIYF. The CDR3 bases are TGTGCCAGCAGCTCAGACCCGGTGGAGGGAGGAAACACCATATATTTT.

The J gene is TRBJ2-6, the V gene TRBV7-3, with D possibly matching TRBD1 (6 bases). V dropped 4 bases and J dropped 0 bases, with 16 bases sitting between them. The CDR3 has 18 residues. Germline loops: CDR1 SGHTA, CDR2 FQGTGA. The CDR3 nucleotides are TGTGCCAGCAGCTCACCGGGACACCCTAGCTCTGGGGCCAACGTCCTGACTTTC. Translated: CASSSPGHPSSGANVLTF.

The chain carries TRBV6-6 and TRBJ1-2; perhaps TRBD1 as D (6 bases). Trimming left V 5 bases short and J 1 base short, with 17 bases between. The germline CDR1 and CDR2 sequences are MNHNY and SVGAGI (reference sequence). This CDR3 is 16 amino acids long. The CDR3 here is CASSRLRADSNYGYTF. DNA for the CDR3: TGTGCCAGCAGTCGACTAAGGGCGGACAGTAACTATGGCTACACCTTC.

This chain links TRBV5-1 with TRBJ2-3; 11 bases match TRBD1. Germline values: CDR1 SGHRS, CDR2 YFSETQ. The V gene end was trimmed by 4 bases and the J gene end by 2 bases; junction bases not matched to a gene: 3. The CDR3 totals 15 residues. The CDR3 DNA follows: TGCGCCAGCAGCCGGACAGGGGGCCTCACAGATACGCAGTATTTT. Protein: CASSRTGGLTDTQYF.

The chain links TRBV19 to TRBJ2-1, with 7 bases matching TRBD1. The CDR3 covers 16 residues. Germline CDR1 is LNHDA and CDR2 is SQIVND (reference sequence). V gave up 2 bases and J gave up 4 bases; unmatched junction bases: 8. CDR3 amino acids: CASSITGAGGYNEQFF. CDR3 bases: TGTGCCAGTAGTATAACCGGGGCAGGGGGATACAATGAGCAGTTCTTC.

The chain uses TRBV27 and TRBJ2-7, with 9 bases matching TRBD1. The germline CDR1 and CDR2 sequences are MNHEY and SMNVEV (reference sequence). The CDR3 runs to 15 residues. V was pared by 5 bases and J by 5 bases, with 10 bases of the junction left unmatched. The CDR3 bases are TGTGCCAGCAGTACCTTGGACAGGGGCAGGCACGAGCAGTACTTC. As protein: CASSTLDRGRHEQYF.

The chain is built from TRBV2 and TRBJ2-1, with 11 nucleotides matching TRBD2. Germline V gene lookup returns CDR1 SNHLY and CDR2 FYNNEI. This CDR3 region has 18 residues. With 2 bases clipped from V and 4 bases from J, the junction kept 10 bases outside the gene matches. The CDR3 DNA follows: TGTGCCAGCAGTGAACGAGTTAGCGGGGGGGCGAGGTACAATGAGCAGTTCTTC. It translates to CASSERVSGGARYNEQFF.